Each of the 13 T cell receptor beta chains below was sequenced from the same sample in a study of cytomegalovirus exposure and HLA in healthy donors. Researchers ran the PCR with 60 Vbeta and 13 Jbeta primers. Assay: immunoSEQ multiplex PCR; the TCRdb copy retains only in-frame clones and omits some. The data hold approximately 160,000 clones, with 60% to 80% observed a single time. The source material was PBMCs. All receptors come from a woman between 40 and 50 years old in good health and CMV-seropositive.

The rearrangement joins TRBV28 to TRBJ2-5, with TRBD2 matching over 7 bases. The CDR3 is 15 amino acids. V dropped 5 bases and J dropped 4; count of bases not matched to a gene: 10. CDR1 and CDR2 from the germline V gene are MDHEN and SYDVKM. The CDR3 region has the DNA TGTGCCAGCAGTCCCCCCCGGGGGGACGGAGAGACCCAGTACTTC. It encodes CASSPPRGDGETQYF.

This sequence joins TRBV7-2 and TRBJ2-7; 7 nucleotides align to TRBD2. J was trimmed by 2 bases and V by 4 bases; bases with no gene match: 5. The CDR3 consists of 14 residues. Per the germline V gene, CDR1 is SGHTA and CDR2 is FQGNSA. This CDR3 is CASSSEREAYEQYF. DNA for the CDR3: TGTGCCAGCAGCTCTGAGCGGGAAGCCTACGAGCAGTACTTC.

This clone was observed a single time. The CDR3 DNA reads as TGTGCCAGCAGCTCCGACAGGGTCGGAAACATTCAGTACTTC. It yields the protein CASSSDRVGNIQYF. V is TRBV11-3 and J is TRBJ2-4; 7 bases are a match to TRBD1. This CDR3 has 14 amino acids. Germline V gene sequence: CDR1 SGHNT, CDR2 YENEEA. Trimming cost V 4 bases and J 6 bases; bases outside gene matches: 6. Complete variable domain (other parts from reference TRBV11-3 and TRBJ2-4): EAGVVQSPRYKIIEKKQPVAFWCNPISGHNTLYWYLQNLGQGPELLIRYENEEAVDDSQLPKDRFSAERLKGVDSTLKIQPAELGDSAVYLCASSSDRVGNIQYFGAGTRLSVL.

The chain carries TRBV11-3 and TRBJ1-1, with D possibly being TRBD1 (6 bases). CDR3 size: 13 residues. Between the trimmed V and J ends, which lost 6 bases and 5 bases, there was a span of 13 bases. The germline V gene encodes CDR1 SGHNT and CDR2 YENEEA. Here the CDR3 reads CASRPRGGTEAFF. The CDR3 bases are TGTGCCAGCAGGCCCAGGGGTGGTACTGAAGCTTTCTTT.

The gene calls are TRBV30 and TRBJ1-5; weak D call: TRBD1 (6 bases). The CDR3 has 14 residues. Germline CDR1 GTSNPN, CDR2 SVGIG (reference sequence). Trimming stripped 2 bases from V and 1 base from J, with 9 bases between. The CDR3 loop reads CAWSNRESNQPQHF. The CDR3 nucleotides read TGTGCCTGGAGTAACAGGGAAAGCAATCAGCCCCAGCATTTT.

This clone came up once. The chain is built from TRBV27 and TRBJ2-7, with 8 bases matching TRBD1. This CDR3 is 14 amino acids long. Germline assignment: CDR1 MNHEY and CDR2 SMNVEV (reference sequence). After removal of 5 bases from V and 6 bases from J, the junction contained 9 bases not matched to a gene. This CDR3 reads CASSLWTGQGEQYF. Here the CDR3 DNA reads TGTGCCAGCAGTCTTTGGACAGGGCAGGGCGAGCAGTACTTC.

This sequence joins TRBV7-2 and TRBJ1-6, with a tentative D call TRBD1 (5 bases). The CDR3 length is 15 residues. CDR1 is SGHTA and CDR2 is FQGNSA in the germline V gene. V gave up 0 bases and J gave up 7 bases, with 10 bases separating them. The CDR3, as DNA: TGTGCCAGCAGCTTAGCGAGGGGAGGGAATTCACCCCTCCACTTT. It specifies CASSLARGGNSPLHF.

This clone was counted a single time. The chain couples TRBV6-6 to TRBJ2-7; D perhaps matches TRBD1 (5 bases). V lost 4 bases and J lost 2, with 6 bases in between. Germline V gives CDR1 MNHNY, CDR2 SVGAGI (reference sequence). The CDR3 spans 12 residues. Here the CDR3 reads CASSLDTYEQYF. CDR3 nucleotides: TGTGCCAGCAGTTTGGACACCTACGAGCAGTACTTC.

This rearrangement joins TRBV18 to TRBJ1-1; no firm D call. V was clipped by 0 bases and J by 1 base, with 9 bases between them. CDR3 length: 15 amino acids. Germline V gives CDR1 KGHSH, CDR2 LQKENI. This CDR3 is CASSPPQVGNTEAFF. The CDR3 DNA is TGTGCCAGCTCACCACCCCAGGTGGGGAACACTGAAGCTTTCTTT.

The gene calls are TRBV30 and TRBJ1-3, with D possibly TRBD1 on 6 matching bases. Germline CDR1 reads GTSNPN; CDR2 reads SVGIG (reference sequence). There are 15 residues in the CDR3. The V end lost 1 base, the J end lost 0 bases, and 10 bases lay between the germline ends. In nucleotides, the CDR3 is TGTGCCTGGAGTGGGGGGCTCAGCTCTGGAAACACCATATATTTT. Encoded protein: CAWSGGLSSGNTIYF. The variable domain in full, with the rest retrieved from reference TRBV30 and TRBJ1-3, is SQTIHQWPATLVQPVGSPLSLECTVEGTSNPNLYWYRQAAGRGLQLLFYSVGIGQISSEVPQNLSASRPQDRQFILSSKKLLLSDSGFYLCAWSGGLSSGNTIYFGEGSWLTVV.

The CDR3 loop is CASCGGWNQPQHF. The CDR3 region has the DNA TGTGCCAGCTGTGGAGGGTGGAATCAGCCCCAGCATTTT. The V gene is TRBV7-2, the J gene TRBJ1-5; D remains ambiguous. This CDR3 is built from 13 residues. In germline, CDR1 is SGHTA, CDR2 FQGNSA. V dropped 8 bases and J dropped 4 bases, with 12 bases sitting between them.

This clone was counted a few times. The chain links TRBV6-6 to TRBJ1-4; no clear D gene. The CDR3 runs 13 residues. Trimming pared 5 bases from V and 7 bases from J, leaving 11 bases between. Germline assignment: CDR1 MNHNY and CDR2 SVGAGI (reference sequence). This CDR3 reads CASSPPPGEKLFF. CDR3 nucleotides: TGTGCCAGCAGTCCCCCCCCGGGTGAAAAACTGTTTTTT.

This sequence joins TRBV5-4 and TRBJ2-1, with D possibly TRBD2 on 5 matching bases. CDR3 length: 17 amino acids. Trimming removed 0 bases from V and 0 bases from J, with 13 bases in between. Germline values: CDR1 SGHNT, CDR2 YYREEE (reference sequence). CDR3 region: CASSLAVGGLSYNEQFF. CDR3 sequence (DNA): TGTGCCAGCAGCTTGGCGGTTGGCGGGCTCTCCTACAATGAGCAGTTCTTC.